Included here is one T cell receptor beta chain sequence, with context. Antigen: not known. The data were produced by immunoSEQ multiplex PCR, yet TCRdb's version contains in-frame clones alone and is incomplete. The data hold about 730,000 clones, with about two thirds observed a single time. Germline CDR1 is GTSNPN and CDR2 is SVGIG (reference sequence). The CDR3 spans 14 residues. Trimming cost V 1 base and J 0 bases, with 6 bases left between them. The data were obtained in a study of shared clonotypes between healthy human individuals. General study results and limits: Roughly 5% of naive CD4 clonotypes were shared across a handful of donors.

The TCR was taken from a woman in her 30s in good health. The sequencing input was memory CD4+ T cells sorted from blood. Subset reported: CD45RA-negative fraction. J is TRBJ1-4 and V is TRBV30; D gene unclear. CDR3 in amino acids: CAWSAVATNEKLFF. The CDR3 nucleotides read TGTGCCTGGAGTGCGGTGGCAACTAATGAAAAACTGTTTTTT. Supplemented by reference TRBV30 and TRBJ1-4, the full variable domain reads SQTIHQWPATLVQPVGSPLSLECTVEGTSNPNLYWYRQAAGRGLQLLFYSVGIGQISSEVPQNLSASRPQDRQFILSSKKLLLSDSGFYLCAWSAVATNEKLFFGSGTQLSVL.